This T cell receptor beta chain was captured in a study of cytomegalovirus exposure and HLA in healthy donors. Study-level findings and limits: Productive rates of about 90% or about 30% were seen for most TCR beta V segments in an earlier analysis.

The V gene's germline CDR1 is SEHNR and CDR2 FQNEAQ (reference sequence). The CDR3 sequence is 15 residues long. V gave up 3 bases and J gave up 5 bases, with 16 bases separating them. Donors likely had unrecorded immune exposures despite being nominally healthy when sampled. Concerning this clone itself: What it recognizes is unknown.

13 Jbeta primers and 60 Vbeta primers were used for the PCR. The assay was immunoSEQ multiplex PCR, and TCRdb's table has in-frame clones only and misses some. The sample includes roughly 84,000 clones, roughly 61% seen only once; the top ten take roughly 15%. Sequencing was performed on PBMCs. The chain carries TRBV7-9 and TRBJ2-5, with D possibly being TRBD2 (5 bases). This TCR came from a woman aged 40 to 49 in good health and CMV-seropositive. Here the CDR3 reads CASSFDGGVSETQYF. The CDR3 DNA reads as TGTGCCAGCAGCTTCGACGGAGGAGTTTCGGAGACCCAGTACTTC.